The next 17 T cell receptor beta chains were all read from a single sample in a study of hypomethylating agent response in myelodysplastic syndrome. TCRdb's table, derived via immunoSEQ multiplex PCR, lists solely in-frame clones and lacks some. Of thousands of clones listed, about nine tenths are singletons. Sequenced material: bone marrow, taken before or after starting hypomethylating agent treatment for myelodysplastic syndrome (not recorded which). The receptor source for this set is a human donor with myelodysplastic syndrome.

This chain uses TRBV19 with TRBJ2-3; the match to TRBD1 covers 7 bases. CDR3 size: 15 residues. In germline, CDR1 is LNHDA, CDR2 SQIVND (reference sequence). Trimming at V came to 3 bases and at J to 4 bases, leaving 7 bases not matched to a gene. CDR3 sequence: CASSILLGGADTQYF. CDR3 bases: TGTGCCAGTAGTATCTTGTTAGGGGGCGCAGATACGCAGTATTTT. Supplemented by reference TRBV19 and TRBJ2-3, the full variable domain reads DGGITQSPKYLFRKEGQNVTLSCEQNLNHDAMYWYRQDPGQGLRLIYYSQIVNDFQKGDIAEGYSVSREKKESFPLTVTSAQKNPTAFYLCASSILLGGADTQYFGPGTRLTVL.

The rearrangement joins TRBV15 to TRBJ1-6; weak D call: TRBD1 (6 bases). The V end lost 8 bases, the J end lost 8 bases, and 25 bases lay between the germline ends. CDR1 is LNHNV, CDR2 YYDKDF, per germline (reference sequence). The CDR3 contains 17 residues. Here the CDR3 reads CATWRVRATGLDSPLHF. The CDR3 bases are TGTGCCACCTGGCGGGTTCGGGCGACAGGACTTGATTCACCCCTCCACTTT.

The chain employs TRBV5-4 and TRBJ1-6, with D perhaps TRBD1 (6 bases). The CDR3 extends over 15 amino acids. CDR1 SGHNT and CDR2 YYREEE come from the germline V gene (reference sequence). Trimming cost V 7 bases and J 7 bases, with 18 bases left between them. The CDR3 protein is CASRQGGATNSPLHF. DNA for the CDR3: TGTGCCAGCCGCCAAGGGGGAGCAACGAATTCACCCCTCCACTTT.

The rearrangement uses TRBV6-1 and TRBJ2-7; D could derive from TRBD1 or TRBD2 (6 bases each). The germline V gene encodes CDR1 MNHNS and CDR2 SASEGT. The CDR3 is 12 amino acids. CDR3 DNA sequence: TGTGCCAGCAGTGAGTCGGGGGCTGGGGGTATGGTC. This encodes CASSESGAGGMV.

The rearrangement joins TRBV21-1 to TRBJ2-7; the table's D call, TRBD2, has no DNA check behind it. TRBV21-1 is marked as a pseudogene. This CDR3 has 15 amino acids. This chain's CDR3 is CASSKLKGTFYEQYF. For the CDR3, the DNA is TGTGCCAGCAGCAAACTCAAGGGGACTTTCTACGAGCAGTACTTC.

The CDR3 spells CASSQAGGGRPNTEAFF. CDR3 coding DNA: TGCGCCAGCAGCCAAGCGGGGGGGGGTCGGCCGAACACTGAAGCTTTCTTT. The rearrangement uses TRBV4-1 and TRBJ1-1; tentatively, D is TRBD1 (5 bases). This CDR3 contains 17 residues. The V gene lost 1 base and the J gene lost 1 base, with 16 bases spanning the gap. Germline-derived CDR1 and CDR2 are MGHRA and YSYEKL.

The chain joins TRBV5-4 to TRBJ2-4; D unclear. This CDR3 has 15 amino acids. V was clipped by 4 bases and J by 0 bases, with 11 bases between them. In germline, CDR1 is SGHNT, CDR2 YYREEE (reference sequence). CDR3 in DNA: TGTGCCAGCAGCGGAGACCTGGGAGCCAAAAACATTCAGTACTTC. Translating gives CASSGDLGAKNIQYF.

This clone was detected only once. The chain uses TRBV6-1 and TRBJ2-7; D unresolved. This CDR3 region has 10 residues. Germline V gene data show CDR1 as MNHNS and CDR2 as SASEGT. V was cut by 7 bases and J by 9 bases, with 10 bases left in between. The CDR3 DNA reads TGTGCCAGCAAATTCCTGAGGCAGTACGTC. This sequence encodes CASKFLRQYV.

The chain is built from TRBV5-1 and TRBJ2-7; D could derive from TRBD1 or TRBD2 (5 bases each). Germline V gene lookup returns CDR1 SGHRS and CDR2 YFSETQ. V gave up 3 bases and J gave up 0 bases, with 13 bases separating them. The CDR3 covers 15 residues. CDR3 residues: CASSWGSSSSYEQYF. CDR3 nucleotide sequence: TGCGCCAGCAGCTGGGGGAGTTCGAGCTCCTACGAGCAGTACTTC.

This chain connects TRBV6-1 to TRBJ1-2; D call uncertain. V was trimmed by 2 bases and J by 6 bases, leaving 10 bases between them. The CDR3 extends over 13 amino acids. CDR1 and CDR2 (germline): MNHNS, SASEGT. The CDR3 DNA reads as TGTGCCAGCAGTGAATGGGCAGGAGATGGCTACACCTTC. It codes for CASSEWAGDGYTF.

As for this clone: Other DNA sequences within the sample encode an identical CDR3. V is TRBV7-2 and J is TRBJ2-7, with 8 bases identical to TRBD2. CDR1 and CDR2 (germline): SGHTA, FQGNSA. Trimming took 0 bases from V and 3 from J; bases not matched to a gene: 7. The CDR3 loop spans 16 amino acids. The CDR3 nucleotides read TGTGCCAGCAGCTTAGCTCAGTGGGGACTAGTCTACGAGCAGTACTTC. Translated: CASSLAQWGLVYEQYF.

The chain employs TRBV14 and TRBJ2-3, with a weak D call TRBD1 (7 bases). The CDR3 has 22 amino acids. Trimming pared 5 bases from V and 11 bases from J, leaving 44 bases between. CDR1 and CDR2 from the germline V gene are SGHDN and FVKESK. The CDR3: CASSTPNFKCGGTADRPGEQYF. CDR3 bases: TGTGCCAGCAGCACTCCCAATTTCAAGTGTGGGGGGACAGCAGACCGGCCGGGGGAGCAGTATTTT.

The rearrangement joins TRBV5-5 to TRBJ2-7, with 10 bases that match TRBD2. Losses at the gene ends were 3 bases for V and 2 bases for J; bases not matched to a gene: 11. Per the germline V gene, CDR1 is SGHKS and CDR2 is YYEKEE (reference sequence). This CDR3 is built from 17 residues. The CDR3: CASSSALPSGRAYEQYF. As DNA, the CDR3 is TGTGCCAGCAGCTCGGCGTTACCGAGCGGGAGGGCCTACGAGCAGTACTTC.

The chain carries TRBV12-5 and TRBJ1-4, with a tentative D call TRBD1 (6 bases). V was clipped by 5 bases and J by 6 bases, with 16 bases between them. Germline CDR1 and CDR2: LGHNT and FRNRAP. This CDR3 contains 15 residues. The CDR3 DNA reads TGTGCTAGTGGTACCCTACAGGGCTCGGATGAAAAACTGTTTTTT. Its translation is CASGTLQGSDEKLFF.

CDR3 region: CASSRQRNYEQYF. The CDR3 nucleotides read TGTGCCAGCAGCCGACAGAGAAACTACGAGCAGTACTTC. V gene TRBV5-6 combines with J gene TRBJ2-7; TRBD1 is a possible D gene (5 bases). V lost 4 bases and J lost 3, with 11 bases in between. The CDR3 covers 13 residues. Per the germline V gene, CDR1 is SGHDT and CDR2 is YYEEEE. The whole variable domain, filled in from reference TRBV5-6 and TRBJ2-7, reads DAGVTQSPTHLIKTRGQQVTLRCSPKSGHDTVSWYQQALGQGPQFIFQYYEEEERQRGNFPDRFSGHQFPNYSSELNVNALLLGDSALYLCASSRQRNYEQYFGPGTRLTVT.

The gene calls are TRBV4-1 and TRBJ1-2, with 9 bases identical to TRBD1. Germline assignment: CDR1 MGHRA and CDR2 YSYEKL. CDR3 length: 16 amino acids. Trimming took 0 bases from V and 1 from J; bases not matched to a gene: 3. The CDR3 DNA reads as TGCGCCAGCAGCCAAGACTCGGGACAGGGTAACTATGGCTACACCTTC. Residues: CASSQDSGQGNYGYTF.

This sequence joins TRBV28 and TRBJ1-2, with D unresolved. Trimming stripped 5 bases from V and 7 bases from J, with 14 bases between. The CDR3 is made up of 13 amino acids. CDR1 is MDHEN and CDR2 is SYDVKM in the germline V gene. CDR3: CASSQGRTGGYTF. The CDR3 DNA follows: TGTGCCAGCAGTCAAGGCCGGACGGGTGGCTACACCTTC.